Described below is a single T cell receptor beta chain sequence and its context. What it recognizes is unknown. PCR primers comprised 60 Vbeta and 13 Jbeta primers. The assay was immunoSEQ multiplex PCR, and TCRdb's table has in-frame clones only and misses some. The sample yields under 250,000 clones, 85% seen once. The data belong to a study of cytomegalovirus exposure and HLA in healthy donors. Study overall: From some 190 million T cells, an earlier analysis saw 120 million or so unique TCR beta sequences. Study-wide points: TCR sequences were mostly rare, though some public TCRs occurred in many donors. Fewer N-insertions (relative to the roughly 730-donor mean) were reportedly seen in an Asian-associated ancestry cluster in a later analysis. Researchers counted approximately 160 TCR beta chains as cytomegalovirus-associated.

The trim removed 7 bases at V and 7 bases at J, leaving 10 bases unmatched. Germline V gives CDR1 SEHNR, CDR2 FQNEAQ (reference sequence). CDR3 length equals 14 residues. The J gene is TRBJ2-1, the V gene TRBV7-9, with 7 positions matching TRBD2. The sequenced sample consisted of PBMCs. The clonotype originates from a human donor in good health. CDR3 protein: CASIPSGGRNEQFF. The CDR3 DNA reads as TGTGCCAGCATACCTAGCGGAGGTAGGAATGAGCAGTTCTTC.